This is a list of T cell receptor beta chains from one sample in a study of T cell changes during pregnancy in multiple sclerosis. The method was immunoSEQ multiplex PCR; TCRdb's version includes in-frame clones alone and lacks a portion of them. This table holds more than 60,000 clones, 91% found once. Specimen: CD4+ T cells from peripheral blood mononuclear cells, collected in the third trimester of pregnancy. The receptor source for this set is a female donor in good health, enrolled as a control in a pregnancy study. Each CDR3 is given with its conserved first and last residue. A D gene is named only where the DNA matches it firmly. The size entry is marked missing in some rows and otherwise reads once, few, many or a size class.

TRBV19	TRBJ2-3	-	TRBD1	CASSGTGNTDTQYF	TGTGCCAGTAGTGGGACAGGGAACACAGATACGCAGTATTTT
TRBV7-2	TRBJ2-5	-	TRBD1	CASSRSLDRGSETQYF	TGTGCCAGCAGCCGGAGCCTAGACAGGGGATCAGAGACCCAGTACTTC
TRBV4-3	TRBJ2-1	-	TRBD2	CASSQNVAGDNEQFF	TGCGCCAGCAGCCAAAATGTAGCGGGGGACAATGAGCAGTTCTTC
TRBV18	TRBJ1-3	-	TRBD1	CASSPIPTGGTGNTIYF	TGTGCCAGCTCACCAATACCGACAGGGGGGACTGGAAACACCATATATTTT
TRBV19	TRBJ1-1	-	TRBD1	CASSLGTAQNTEAFF	TGTGCCAGTAGTTTGGGGACAGCTCAGAACACTGAAGCTTTCTTT
TRBV11-2	TRBJ1-1	once	-	CASSLERGNTEAFF	TGTGCCAGCAGCTTAGAACGGGGGAACACTGAAGCTTTCTTT
TRBV19	TRBJ1-5	few	TRBD1	CASTLAHRGNQPQHF	TGTGCCAGTACCCTTGCCCACAGGGGGAATCAGCCCCAGCATTTT
TRBV9	TRBJ2-7	-	-	CASSPRDYEQYF	TGTGCCAGCAGCCCGAGGGACTACGAGCAGTACTTC
TRBV4-1	TRBJ2-7	-	-	CASSQDRWRGSNSYEQYF	TGCGCCAGCAGCCAAGATCGATGGCGGGGTTCTAACTCCTACGAGCAGTACTTC
TRBV9	TRBJ2-1	-	TRBD2	CASSVEGNTGGGSSYNEQFF	TGTGCCAGCAGCGTAGAGGGTAATACGGGAGGAGGAAGCTCCTACAATGAGCAGTTCTTC
TRBV11-3	TRBJ2-5	-	-	CASSLAAGQETQYF	TGTGCCAGCAGCTTAGCGGCAGGGCAAGAGACCCAGTACTTC
TRBV6-5	TRBJ2-7	-	TRBD1	CASRQGVNSYEQYF	TGTGCCAGCAGACAGGGGGTAAACTCCTACGAGCAGTACTTC
TRBV4-3	TRBJ2-3	-	TRBD2	CASSQDQRGLGDTQYF	TGCGCCAGCAGCCAAGATCAGCGGGGGCTGGGGGATACGCAGTATTTT
TRBV27	TRBJ1-2	-	-	CASRPSGLDIGYTF	TGTGCCAGCAGGCCCTCAGGGTTGGATATCGGCTACACCTTC
TRBV14	TRBJ1-2	-	-	CASSQAGTSAYGYTF	TGTGCCAGCAGCCAGGCCGGGACATCGGCGTATGGCTACACCTTC
TRBV7-2	TRBJ2-7	-	TRBD1	CASSTGTAYSYEQYF	TGTGCCAGCAGCACGGGGACAGCCTACTCCTACGAGCAGTACTTC
TRBV4-3	TRBJ2-1	-	TRBD2	CASSQAGGAGYEQFF	TGCGCCAGCAGCCAAGCCGGGGGGGCGGGATATGAGCAGTTCTTC
TRBV5-6	TRBJ1-2	-	-	CASSPSSGGYTF	TGTGCCAGCTCCCCTTCATCAGGAGGCTACACCTTC
TRBV29-1	TRBJ1-6	-	TRBD1	CSSTKGGRGQDNSPLHF	TGCAGCTCCACAAAAGGCGGTAGGGGGCAAGATAATTCACCCCTCCACTTT
TRBV11-2	TRBJ2-2	-	TRBD2	CASSLVSGLAGASGELFF	TGTGCCAGCAGCTTAGTCTCCGGACTAGCGGGGGCCTCCGGGGAGCTGTTTTTT
TRBV29-1	TRBJ2-3	-	TRBD1	CSVEPTGGTDTQYF	TGCAGCGTTGAACCTACAGGGGGAACAGATACGCAGTATTTT
TRBV5-1	TRBJ2-2	-	TRBD1	CATRQGNTGELFF	TGCGCCACCAGACAGGGAAACACCGGGGAGCTGTTTTTT
TRBV5-4	TRBJ2-1	-	-	CASSLQGNNEQFF	TGTGCCAGCAGCTTGCAGGGGAATAATGAGCAGTTCTTC
TRBV6-5	TRBJ1-2	few	-	CASSYSMTGYGYTF	TGTGCCAGCAGTTACTCTATGACAGGCTATGGCTACACCTTC
TRBV7-2	TRBJ2-3	-	TRBD2	CASSSAGLAIDTQYF	TGTGCCAGCAGCTCCGCGGGACTAGCAATAGATACGCAGTATTTT
TRBV6-5	TRBJ2-2	-	TRBD1	CASSRQGTNTGELFF	TGTGCCAGCAGTAGACAGGGTACGAACACCGGGGAGCTGTTTTTT
TRBV5-1	TRBJ1-2	once	TRBD1	CASSHPGQENYGYTF	TGCGCCAGCAGCCACCCGGGACAGGAAAACTATGGCTACACCTTC
TRBV2	TRBJ1-5	few	-	CASSDRVRDQPQHF	TGTGCCAGCAGTGACAGGGTAAGGGATCAGCCCCAGCATTTT
TRBV7-3	TRBJ2-1	-	TRBD2	CASSLPLAGGYNEQFF	TGTGCCAGCAGCTTACCACTAGCGGGGGGCTACAATGAGCAGTTCTTC
TRBV2	TRBJ1-2	-	TRBD1	CASMLTGDYYGYTF	TGTGCCAGCATGCTCACAGGGGACTACTATGGCTACACCTTC
TRBV18	TRBJ2-1	-	TRBD2	CASSLSGGNYNEQFF	TGTGCCAGCTCACTCTCGGGGGGGAACTACAATGAGCAGTTCTTC
TRBV19	TRBJ1-3	-	-	CASNGQTGNTIYF	TGTGCCAGTAATGGACAGACTGGAAACACCATATATTTT
TRBV4-1	TRBJ2-1	-	TRBD1	CASSQHAGTGSYNEQFF	TGCGCCAGCAGCCAGCACGCCGGGACAGGGTCCTACAATGAGCAGTTCTTC
TRBV6-5	TRBJ2-5	-	-	CASSLEDSRSQETQYF	TGTGCCAGCAGTTTAGAGGACAGCCGATCTCAAGAGACCCAGTACTTC
TRBV5-4	TRBJ1-2	-	TRBD1	CASSVGTGEYRGYTF	TGTGCCAGCAGCGTTGGGACAGGGGAGTATCGTGGCTACACCTTC
TRBV19	TRBJ2-4	once	-	CASSIRVADIQYF	TGTGCCAGTAGTATTCGGGTAGCGGACATTCAGTACTTC
TRBV5-1	TRBJ2-7	-	TRBD1	CASSLEGQLYEQYF	TGCGCCAGCAGCTTGGAGGGACAGCTCTACGAGCAGTACTTC
TRBV4-2	TRBJ2-1	-	TRBD1	CASSQKGTGRYNEQFF	TGTGCCAGCAGCCAAAAAGGGACAGGGAGATACAATGAGCAGTTCTTC
TRBV18	TRBJ2-7	-	-	CASSPTAYEQYF	TGTGCCAGCTCACCGACAGCCTACGAGCAGTACTTC
TRBV9	TRBJ1-2	-	-	CASSVDPGSYGYTF	TGTGCCAGCAGCGTAGACCCAGGAAGCTATGGCTACACCTTC
TRBV7-3	TRBJ1-1	-	TRBD1	CASSTGQGNTEAFF	TGTGCCAGCAGCACCGGACAGGGGAACACTGAAGCTTTCTTT
TRBV5-4	TRBJ2-1	-	TRBD2	CASSFALAGGYNEQFF	TGTGCCAGCAGCTTTGCCCTAGCGGGGGGTTACAATGAGCAGTTCTTC
TRBV6-1	TRBJ2-3	-	TRBD2	CASSVLAGGTDTQYF	TGTGCCAGCAGTGTACTAGCGGGGGGTACAGATACGCAGTATTTT
TRBV4-2	TRBJ2-3	-	TRBD1	CASSQEGRTGGIDTQYF	TGTGCCAGCAGCCAAGAGGGTCGAACAGGGGGCATAGATACGCAGTATTTT
TRBV25-1	TRBJ1-1	-	-	CATRGGPGNTEAFF	TGTGCCACCCGAGGGGGACCCGGGAACACTGAAGCTTTCTTT
TRBV7-9	TRBJ2-3	-	-	CASSPRAGSTDTQYF	TGTGCCAGCAGCCCGCGGGCGGGGAGCACAGATACGCAGTATTTT
TRBV6-1	TRBJ1-2	few	-	CASSESGEGYTF	TGTGCCAGCAGTGAATCAGGGGAAGGCTACACCTTC
TRBV7-3	TRBJ2-1	-	TRBD2	CASSLRSGTSGGPSNEQFF	TGTGCCAGCAGCTTAAGGTCGGGGACTAGCGGGGGGCCATCCAATGAGCAGTTCTTC
TRBV7-3	TRBJ2-2	-	TRBD2	CASSLGLAGGTGELFF	TGTGCCAGCAGCCTAGGACTAGCGGGGGGGACCGGGGAGCTGTTTTTT
TRBV9	TRBJ2-7	-	TRBD1	CASSDRDRTYEQYF	TGTGCCAGCAGCGACCGGGACAGAACCTACGAGCAGTACTTC
TRBV10-1	TRBJ1-5	-	TRBD1	CASSVCRDRGPLQPQHF	TGCGCCAGCAGTGTGTGTCGTGACAGGGGGCCGCTTCAGCCCCAGCATTTT
TRBV4-3	TRBJ2-7	-	TRBD2	CASSPTLSGGPTYEQYF	TGCGCCAGCAGCCCCACTCTTAGCGGGGGGCCTACCTACGAGCAGTACTTC
TRBV19	TRBJ1-4	-	TRBD1	CASSPRDRGRVNEKLFF	TGTGCCAGTAGTCCGAGGGACAGGGGGCGCGTTAATGAAAAACTGTTTTTT
TRBV4-3	TRBJ1-2	once	-	CASSQDFQGKIFGYTF	TGCGCCAGCAGCCAAGATTTTCAGGGAAAGATATTTGGCTACACCTTC
TRBV30	TRBJ2-2	-	-	CAWRTANTGELFF	TGTGCCTGGAGGACAGCGAACACCGGGGAGCTGTTTTTT
TRBV19	TRBJ1-6	-	TRBD1	CASSIAGQGEHYNSPLHF	TGTGCCAGTAGTATCGCGGGACAGGGGGAACATTACAATTCACCCCTCCACTTT